This T cell receptor beta chain was recovered during a study of blood T cell repertoires in COVID-19. As for the study in general: The United States, Italy and Spain were the sources of the acute and convalescent COVID-19 samples. In each case, the material was cDNA or gDNA derived from T cells, B-cell-depleted T cells, or PBMCs.

Per the original methods: Estimation of nucleated cell counts was performed using reference gene primer amplification. Only in-frame clones appear in the TCRdb table, and some are missing; sequencing was by immunoSEQ multiplex PCR. V and J calls and clone size come straight from that table; D and trimming were deduced from the DNA. The profile shows about 150,000 clones, 65% to 90% of them singletons. V was clipped by 4 bases and J by 7 bases, with 13 bases between them. This CDR3 comprises 13 residues. Looked up from germline, CDR1 is LGHDT and CDR2 is YNNKEL (reference sequence). This TCR was recovered from a woman aged 50 to 60 in a cohort sampled during active or convalescent COVID-19. The genes are TRBV3-1 (or the pseudogene TRBV3-2) and TRBJ1-1, with D maybe TRBD1 (5 bases). Sequencing used peripheral blood. Here the CDR3 DNA reads TGTGCCAGCAGCCCGAAGGGGAGGGGTGAAGCTTTCTTT. Its translation: CASSPKGRGEAFF.